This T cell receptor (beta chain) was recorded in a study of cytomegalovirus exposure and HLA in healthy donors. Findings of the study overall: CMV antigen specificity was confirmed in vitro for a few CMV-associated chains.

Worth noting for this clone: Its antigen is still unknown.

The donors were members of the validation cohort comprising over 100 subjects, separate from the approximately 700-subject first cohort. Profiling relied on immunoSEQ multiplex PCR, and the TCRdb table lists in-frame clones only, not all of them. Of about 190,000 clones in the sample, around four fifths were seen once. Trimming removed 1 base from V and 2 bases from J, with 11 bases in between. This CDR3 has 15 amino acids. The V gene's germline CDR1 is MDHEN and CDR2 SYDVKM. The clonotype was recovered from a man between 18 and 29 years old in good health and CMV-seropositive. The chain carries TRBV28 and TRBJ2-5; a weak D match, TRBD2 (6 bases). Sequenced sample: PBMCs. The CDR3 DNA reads TGTGCCAGCAGTTTATCGTCAGGGACTCAAGAGACCCAGTACTTC. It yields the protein CASSLSSGTQETQYF.